This is a list of T cell receptor beta chains from one sample in a study of blood T cell repertoires in COVID-19. The data were produced by immunoSEQ multiplex PCR, yet TCRdb's version contains in-frame clones alone and is incomplete. There are 350,000 to 400,000 clones in the sample; around 87% occur only once, and about 0.89% lies in the top ten. The specimen was PBMCs or T cells enriched from blood (not recorded which). The receptors come from a woman aged 25-40 years with acute COVID-19. CDR3s include the opening cysteine and the closing phenylalanine or tryptophan.

V	length	CDR3
TRBV15	14	CATSRDRVSAEAFF
TRBV9	14	CASSEQGYNSPLHF
TRBV5-6	19	CASSLRLIGGEKDNSPLHF
TRBV18	15	CASSQGQGLGNEQFF
TRBV18	15	CASSKRGIPAYEQYF
TRBV10-1	15	CASSFGTGTTGELFF
TRBV7-8	14	CASSPRTDGNTIYF
TRBV5-1	15	CASSSGQGNTGELFF
TRBV6-5	14	CATSPLAVYNEQFF
TRBV7-9	14	CASSLRDRGHEQYF
TRBV5-5	14	CASSLAVVSYEQYF
TRBV11-1	12	CASSLVTYEQYF
TRBV2	13	CASSELRQNGYTF
TRBV19	15	CASSITRDSDTEAFF
TRBV10-3	16	CAISEGHSGGSLEQYF
TRBV5-1	14	CASSQGQMNTEAFF
TRBV5-1	17	CASSFPSTGVNTGELFF
TRBV6-5	15	CASSYNRGSGNTIYF
TRBV19	16	CASRDRGRSATDTQYF
TRBV9	15	CASSVGHRAGNTIYF
TRBV11-1	14	CASSFLQGSEKLFF
TRBV14	15	CASSQASGLGSPLHF
TRBV7-3	14	CASSFRQGNTEAFF